This T cell receptor (beta chain) was recorded in a study of CD8 T cells in ankylosing spondylitis. Quantitative molecular-barcoded 5'-RACE generated the TCR beta libraries. TCRdb used MiXCR to reprocess the 5' RACE reads, holding one entry per CDR3 protein. The sample has approximately 150,000 distinct CDR3 sequences, around 43% seen once. Study-wide points: One TCR beta motif, made up of under ten highly homologous variants, appeared characteristic of ankylosing spondylitis blood.

The CDR3 is 16 residues long. In germline, CDR1 is LGHNA, CDR2 YNFKEQ. Trimming pared 1 base from V and 4 bases from J, leaving 14 bases between. As to this clonotype: Its specificity is unknown.

The sequenced material came from synovial fluid, either unsorted or a sorted T cell fraction (not recorded which). This chain joins TRBV4-2 and TRBJ2-1, with D perhaps matching TRBD1 (6 bases). The receptor comes from a male donor with ankylosing spondylitis. Here the CDR3 DNA reads TGTGCCAGCAGCCAAGTTCCAGGGGCACCGTACAATGAGCAGTTCTTC. Residues: CASSQVPGAPYNEQFF.